This entry concerns a single T cell receptor (beta chain). Its antigen is not known. This may stem from a read error, because a much larger clone lies one nucleotide away. In preparing bulk TCR libraries, previously described methods and listed TCR primers were used. TCRdb processed the PCR reads anew with MiXCR; each CDR3 protein has one entry. The data contain roughly 71,000 distinct CDR3 sequences, about 18% of them seen just once; the ten biggest clones take up about 1.6%. CDR3 length: 15 residues. Germline assignment: CDR1 GTSNPN and CDR2 SVGIG (reference sequence). Isolation of naive CD8 T cells was achieved by sorting on a CD8+CD4-CCR7+CD45RA+ phenotype. These data come from a study of molecular identifiers for immune sequencing clone quantification. The study's findings and limits: Investigators reportedly could detect spiked Jurkat TCR RNA from one cell among around 900,000 naive cells. The study found clones above 20 RNA copies held over 97% of effector molecules and under 1% in naive cells.

The receptor's source is a human donor in good health. Some libraries in this study had Jurkat cell RNA spiked in. The genes are TRBV30 and TRBJ2-1, with TRBD2 as a possible D gene (6 bases). The specimen was naive CD8+ T cells from blood, with Jurkat cell RNA spiked in. The sample's subset: FACS-sorted CD8+CD4-CCR7+CD45RA+ naive T cells. Here the CDR3 DNA reads TGTGTCTGGAGCCCTCAGCGGGTCTCCTACAATGAGCAGTTCTTC. Translating it yields CVWSPQRVSYNEQFF.